These 8 T cell receptor beta chains came from one sample sequenced in a study of OX40 agonist ivuxolimab in advanced cancers. Profiled with immunoSEQ multiplex PCR; TCRdb holds only in-frame clones, not every one. The sample yields 55,000 to 70,000 clones, more than 70% seen once. Sequencing was performed on CD4+ or CD8+ T cells sorted from blood, taken in a trial of the OX40 agonist ivuxolimab. These receptors were taken from an adult with an advanced solid tumor such as melanoma, head and neck, liver or kidney cancer.

The chain joins TRBV2 to TRBJ1-6; a weak D match, TRBD1 (5 bases). Trimming removed 6 bases from V and 8 bases from J, with 14 bases in between. The CDR3 covers 14 residues. From germline, CDR1 is SNHLY and CDR2 FYNNEI. Here the CDR3 reads CASRQTVADSPLHF. The CDR3 DNA sequence: TGTGCCAGCAGACAGACAGTCGCAGATTCACCCCTCCACTTT.

This sequence joins TRBV14 and TRBJ2-1; tentatively, D is TRBD1 (6 bases). Deletions cut 4 bases from V and 6 bases from J, with 19 bases between. Germline V gene lookup returns CDR1 SGHDN and CDR2 FVKESK. There are 16 residues in the CDR3. The CDR3 region is CASSRLGNRELNEQFF. The CDR3 DNA sequence: TGTGCCAGCAGCCGACTTGGGAACAGGGAACTCAATGAGCAGTTCTTC. Looking up the rest from reference TRBV14 and TRBJ2-1 gives the full variable domain: EAGVTQFPSHSVIEKGQTVTLRCDPISGHDNLYWYRRVMGKEIKFLLHFVKESKQDESGMPNNRFLAERTGGTYSTLKVQPAELEDSGVYFCASSRLGNRELNEQFFGPGTRLTVL.

The chain couples TRBV10-3 to TRBJ2-5, with D perhaps TRBD1 (5 bases). The V end lost 3 bases, the J end lost 1 base, and 12 bases lay between the germline ends. CDR3 length equals 15 residues. Per the germline V gene, CDR1 is ENHRY and CDR2 is SYGVKD. CDR3 sequence reads: CAISDLTGSQETQYF. Written as DNA, the CDR3 is TGTGCCATCAGTGATTTAACAGGTTCCCAAGAGACCCAGTACTTC.

The rearrangement links TRBV30 to TRBJ1-1; D is unclear. The germline V and J ends were trimmed by 6 bases and 4 bases, with 15 bases remaining between them. The length of the CDR3 is 13 residues. The V gene's germline CDR1 is GTSNPN and CDR2 SVGIG (reference sequence). The CDR3 bases are TGTGCCTGCTCTGGCTATCGGGGCACTGAAGCTTTCTTT. Amino acids: CACSGYRGTEAFF.

The CDR3 coding sequence is TGTGCCAGCAGCTTAGCTGTAAGGGTAAGGGAGCAGTACTTC. Its protein is CASSLAVRVREQYF. The chain employs TRBV7-2 and TRBJ2-7; no clear D. The CDR3 contains 14 residues. With 0 bases removed from V and 7 bases from J, the gap between germline ends came to 13 bases. Germline CDR1 SGHTA, CDR2 FQGNSA.

The chain is built from TRBV19 and TRBJ1-3, with 8 bases identical to TRBD1. Germline V gene lookup returns CDR1 LNHDA and CDR2 SQIVND (reference sequence). CDR3 length: 15 amino acids. J lost 2 bases, V lost 3 bases, and 3 bases had no gene match. The CDR3, as DNA: TGTGCCAGTAGTATTTCGGACAGGGCTGGAAACACCATATATTTT. It specifies CASSISDRAGNTIYF. Full variable domain (missing parts from reference TRBV19 and TRBJ1-3): DGGITQSPKYLFRKEGQNVTLSCEQNLNHDAMYWYRQDPGQGLRLIYYSQIVNDFQKGDIAEGYSVSREKKESFPLTVTSAQKNPTAFYLCASSISDRAGNTIYFGEGSWLTVV.

The chain combines TRBV19 with TRBJ1-4; D may be TRBD1 (6 bases). There are 15 residues in the CDR3. V lost 4 bases and J 2 bases, leaving 11 bases between the germline ends. CDR1 and CDR2 from the germline V gene are LNHDA and SQIVND (reference sequence). The chain's CDR3 is CASSSRQATNEKLFF. CDR3 coding DNA: TGTGCCAGTAGTAGCCGACAGGCGACTAATGAAAAACTGTTTTTT.

The chain employs TRBV10-3 and TRBJ2-3; D may be TRBD2 (6 bases). Trimming pared 9 bases from V and 6 bases from J, leaving 25 bases between. Germline V gives CDR1 ENHRY, CDR2 SYGVKD. This CDR3 spans 16 amino acids. CDR3 bases: TGTGCCATACAAGCGAACGTCGGGGCTGCGGGGGATACGCAGTATTTT. Amino acids: CAIQANVGAAGDTQYF.